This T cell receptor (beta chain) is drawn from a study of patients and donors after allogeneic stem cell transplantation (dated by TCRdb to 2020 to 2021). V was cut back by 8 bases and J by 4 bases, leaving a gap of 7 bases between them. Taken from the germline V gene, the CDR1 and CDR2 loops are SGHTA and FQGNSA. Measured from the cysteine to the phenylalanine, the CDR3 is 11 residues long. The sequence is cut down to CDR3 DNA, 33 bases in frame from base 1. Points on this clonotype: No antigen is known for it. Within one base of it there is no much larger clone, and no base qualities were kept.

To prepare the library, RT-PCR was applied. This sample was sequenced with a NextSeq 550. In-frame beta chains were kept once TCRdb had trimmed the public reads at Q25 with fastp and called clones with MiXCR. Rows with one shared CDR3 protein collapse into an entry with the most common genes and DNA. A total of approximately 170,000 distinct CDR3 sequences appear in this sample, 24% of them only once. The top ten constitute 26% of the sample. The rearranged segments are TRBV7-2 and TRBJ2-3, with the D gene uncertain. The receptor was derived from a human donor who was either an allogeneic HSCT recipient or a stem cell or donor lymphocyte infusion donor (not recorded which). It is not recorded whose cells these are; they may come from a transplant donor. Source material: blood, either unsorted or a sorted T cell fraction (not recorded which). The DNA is TGTGCCAGCCGGAAAGCAGATACGCAGTATTTT. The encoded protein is CASRKADTQYF.